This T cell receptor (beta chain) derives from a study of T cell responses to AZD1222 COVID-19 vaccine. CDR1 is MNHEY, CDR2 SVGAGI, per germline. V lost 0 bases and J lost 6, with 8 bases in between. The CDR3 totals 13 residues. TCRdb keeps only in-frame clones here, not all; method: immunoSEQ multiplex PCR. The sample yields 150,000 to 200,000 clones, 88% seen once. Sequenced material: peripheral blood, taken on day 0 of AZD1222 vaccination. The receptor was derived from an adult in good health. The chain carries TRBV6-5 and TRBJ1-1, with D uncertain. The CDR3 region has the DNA TGTGCCAGCAGTTACTCGGCGCTGGCTGAAGCTTTCTTT. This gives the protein CASSYSALAEAFF.